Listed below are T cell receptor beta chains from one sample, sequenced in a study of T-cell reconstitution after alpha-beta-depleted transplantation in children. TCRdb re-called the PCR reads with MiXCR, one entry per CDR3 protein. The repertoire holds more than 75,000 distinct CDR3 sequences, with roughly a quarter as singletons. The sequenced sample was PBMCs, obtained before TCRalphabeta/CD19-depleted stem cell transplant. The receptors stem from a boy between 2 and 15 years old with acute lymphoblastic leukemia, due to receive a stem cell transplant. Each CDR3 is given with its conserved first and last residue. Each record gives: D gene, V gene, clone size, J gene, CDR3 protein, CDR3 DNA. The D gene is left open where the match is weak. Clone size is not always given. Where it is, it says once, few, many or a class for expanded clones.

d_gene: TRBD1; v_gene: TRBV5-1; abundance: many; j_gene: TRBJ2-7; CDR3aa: CASSLTTGGYEQYF; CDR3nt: TGCGCCAGCAGCCTTACGACAGGGGGATACGAGCAGTACTTC
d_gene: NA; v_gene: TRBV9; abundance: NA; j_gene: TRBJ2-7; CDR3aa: CASSGGDPSYEQYF; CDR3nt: TGTGCCAGCAGCGGCGGAGATCCGTCCTACGAGCAGTACTTC
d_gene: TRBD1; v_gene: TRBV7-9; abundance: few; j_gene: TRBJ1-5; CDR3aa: CASSTTGQLNQPQHF; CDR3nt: TGTGCCAGCAGCACTACGGGACAGTTGAATCAGCCCCAGCATTTT
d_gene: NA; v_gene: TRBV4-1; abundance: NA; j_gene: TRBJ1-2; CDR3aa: CASSQEDSPNYGYTF; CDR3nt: TGCGCCAGCAGCCAAGAGGACTCCCCTAACTATGGCTACACCTTC
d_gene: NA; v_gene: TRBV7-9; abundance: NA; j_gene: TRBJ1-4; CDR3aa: CASSLFLGATNEKLFF; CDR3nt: TGTGCCAGCAGCTTATTTTTAGGTGCAACTAATGAAAAACTGTTTTTT
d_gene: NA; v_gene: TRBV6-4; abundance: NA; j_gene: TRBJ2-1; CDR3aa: CASSVGLTYNEQFF; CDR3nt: TGTGCCAGCAGCGTAGGACTTACATACAATGAGCAGTTCTTC
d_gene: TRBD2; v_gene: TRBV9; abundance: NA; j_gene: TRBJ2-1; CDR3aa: CASSVRASGSVNEQFF; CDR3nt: TGTGCCAGCAGCGTCCGGGCTAGCGGGAGCGTAAATGAGCAGTTCTTC
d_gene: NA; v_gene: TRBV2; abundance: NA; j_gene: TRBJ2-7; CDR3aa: CASSLLGDYEQYF; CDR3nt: TGTGCCAGCAGCCTCTTGGGGGACTACGAGCAGTACTTC
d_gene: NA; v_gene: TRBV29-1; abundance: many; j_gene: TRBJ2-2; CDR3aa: CSGGGGVTGELFF; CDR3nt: TGCAGCGGTGGTGGAGGGGTCACCGGGGAGCTGTTTTTT
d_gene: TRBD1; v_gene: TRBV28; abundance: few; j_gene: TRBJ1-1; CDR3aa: CASSRTGRNTEAFF; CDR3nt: TGTGCCAGCAGTCGGACAGGGAGGAACACTGAAGCTTTCTTT
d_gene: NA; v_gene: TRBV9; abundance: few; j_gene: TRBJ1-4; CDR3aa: CASSGNGEKLFF; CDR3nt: TGTGCCAGCAGCGGCAACGGAGAAAAACTGTTTTTT
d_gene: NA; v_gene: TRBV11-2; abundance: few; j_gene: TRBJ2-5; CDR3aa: CASSPGEPQETQYF; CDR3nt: TGTGCCAGCAGCCCGGGGGAACCCCAAGAGACCCAGTACTTC
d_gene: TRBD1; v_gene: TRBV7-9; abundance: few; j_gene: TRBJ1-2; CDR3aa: CASVGQGSDGYTF; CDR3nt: TGTGCCAGCGTGGGACAGGGAAGCGATGGCTACACCTTC
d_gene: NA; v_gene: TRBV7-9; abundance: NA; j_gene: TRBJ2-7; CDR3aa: CASSLVIGNHYEQYF; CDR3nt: TGTGCCAGCAGCTTAGTCATCGGGAACCACTACGAGCAGTACTTC
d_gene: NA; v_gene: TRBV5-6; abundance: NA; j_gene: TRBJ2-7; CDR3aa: CASSLVFDVGYEQYF; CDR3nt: TGTGCCAGCAGCTTGGTTTTTGACGTCGGGTACGAGCAGTACTTC
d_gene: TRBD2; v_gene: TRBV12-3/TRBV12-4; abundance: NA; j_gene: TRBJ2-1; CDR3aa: CPSSLLSSGSIGEQFF; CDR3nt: TGTCCCAGCAGTCTTCTTTCTAGCGGGAGTATTGGTGAGCAGTTCTTC